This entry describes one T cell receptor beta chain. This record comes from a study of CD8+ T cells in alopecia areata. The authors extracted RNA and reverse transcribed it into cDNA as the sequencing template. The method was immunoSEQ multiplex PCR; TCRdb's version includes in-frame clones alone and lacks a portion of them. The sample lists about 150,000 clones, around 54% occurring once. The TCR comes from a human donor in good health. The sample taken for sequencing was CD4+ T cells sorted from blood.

The CDR3 DNA sequence: TGTGCCAGCAGCTTAGTAGTCGCAGGGAGGGCCAAAAACATTCAGTACTTC. This sequence encodes CASSLVVAGRAKNIQYF. This chain uses TRBV7-6 with TRBJ2-4, with a tentative D call TRBD2 (6 bases). Germline loops: CDR1 SGHVS, CDR2 FNYEAQ. The CDR3 extends over 17 amino acids. The V end lost 1 base, the J end lost 1 base, and 14 bases lay between the germline ends.